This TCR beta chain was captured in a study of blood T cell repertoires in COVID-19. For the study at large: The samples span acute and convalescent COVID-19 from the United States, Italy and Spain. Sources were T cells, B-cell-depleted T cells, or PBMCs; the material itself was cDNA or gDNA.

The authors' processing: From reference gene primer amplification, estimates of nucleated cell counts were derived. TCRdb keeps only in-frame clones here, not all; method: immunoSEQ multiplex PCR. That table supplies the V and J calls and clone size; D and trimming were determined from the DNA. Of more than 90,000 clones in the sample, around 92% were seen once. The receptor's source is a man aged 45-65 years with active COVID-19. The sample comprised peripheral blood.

The CDR3 region is CASRRGALDYGYTF. DNA of the CDR3: TGTGCCAGTAGACGGGGGGCTCTGGACTATGGCTACACCTTC. The V gene is TRBV6-5, the J gene TRBJ1-2; TRBD1 is a possible D gene (6 bases). V lost 9 bases, J lost 3 bases, and 17 bases lay in between. CDR1 is MNHEY and CDR2 is SVGAGI in the germline V gene. This CDR3 is built from 14 residues.